The present T cell receptor (beta chain) was sequenced within a study of early T cells in non-severe SARS-CoV-2 infection (dated by TCRdb to about 2021). Study-level background: TCR sequencing used bulk RNA from unsorted whole blood, so alpha and beta chains could not be paired. What the research found in general, with its limitations: VDJdb matching was skewed toward anti-spike CD8 responses and likely underestimated virus-specific expansions, missing private and CD4 specificities.

The library came from 5' RACE. The sequencer was a NextSeq 500. Unique molecular identifiers were attached to individual cDNA molecules in the TCR library protocol so that sequencing error and PCR bias could be corrected. Both TCR alpha and beta chains were sequenced, and tight co-correlation was observed between alpha and beta sequence abundances in each sample. From the authors' description of their analysis: Decombinator V4 was used to annotate the V gene, J gene and CDR3 of the TCR sequences. TCRs were defined as expanded if a significant change between any two time points was detected under a Poisson model with p below 0.0001. TCR abundances were normalised to the total number of TCRs sequenced in each sample and reported as counts per million. MAIT TCRs were defined by TRAV1-2 paired with TRAJ12, TRAJ20 or TRAJ33, and iNKT TCRs by TRAV10 paired with TRAJ18. VDJdb, accessed 1 November 2021, was searched for CMV, EBV and SARS-CoV-2 annotated TCRs, excluding TCRs annotated for multiple antigens. Clones were called with MiXCR by TCRdb after fastp trimmed the public reads at Q25, and only in-frame beta chains were retained. Each CDR3 protein appears once, grouped with its most common genes and DNA. The V and J calls were not made by the authors but by TCRdb's processing. This sample is represented by roughly 51,000 distinct CDR3 sequences; roughly 6.2% of them were singletons. The biggest ten clones account for under 5% of the sample.

Comment on this clonotype: Its target antigen remains unknown. One base away there is no much larger clone; base qualities are not given.

Set within a cohort of healthcare workers in London, UK, this nested case-control study involved weekly PCR testing of nasopharyngeal swabs along with blood sampling. Healthcare workers were recruited during the week of the UK lockdown, between 23 and 31 March 2020, and followed weekly for up to about 15 weeks. Spanning cysteine to phenylalanine, the CDR3 consists of 13 amino acids. Just the 39-base CDR3 DNA is kept, in frame starting at base 1. Looking up the germline V gene yields CDR1 SGHAT and CDR2 FQNNGV. The junction shows trimming of 5 bases on V and 4 bases on J, plus 11 bases between the germline ends.

Recombination connected TRBV11-2 to TRBJ1-2, with the D gene not clear enough to name. This TCR derives from an adult who was a healthcare worker with PCR-confirmed SARS-CoV-2 infection or an uninfected control (not recorded which). Source material: whole blood. CDR3 protein: CASSIDGAYGYTF. DNA sequence: TGTGCCAGCAGCATTGACGGCGCCTATGGCTACACCTTC.